This T cell receptor beta chain was sequenced in a study of PD-1 blockade in classical Hodgkin lymphoma. Measured with immunoSEQ multiplex PCR; TCRdb has only the in-frame clones, and not every one. The data hold 46,000 or so clones, with 85% to 90% observed a single time. The study, taken as a whole, reports: The study reported lower baseline TCR diversity in newly diagnosed patients than in healthy donors. Complete responders showed a baseline diversity that resembled the diversity of newly diagnosed patients.

There was relapse after autologous stem cell transplantation in every patient, and there was variation in brentuximab vedotin exposure. As concerns this clone: What it binds is unknown.

CDR1 is LNHNV, CDR2 YYDKDF, per germline (reference sequence). The V and J ends lost 0 bases and 7 bases respectively, with 12 bases between them. The CDR3 covers 15 residues. The sample consisted of peripheral blood mononuclear cells (PBMCs), taken at baseline. The TCR comes from a human donor with classical Hodgkin lymphoma. The chain employs TRBV15 and TRBJ2-2; weak D call: TRBD2 (5 bases). Written as DNA, the CDR3 is TGTGCCACCAGCAGAGATTCTGGGAGTTTCGGGGAGCTGTTTTTT. Its translation is CATSRDSGSFGELFF.